A selection of T cell receptor beta chains follows, all from one sample in a study of shared clonotypes between healthy human individuals. Produced via immunoSEQ multiplex PCR; TCRdb's table is partial and in-frame only. The data contain around 2.3 million clones, more than 90% of them singletons. Material for sequencing was naive CD4+ T cells sorted from blood. These receptors originate from a man aged 18 to 30 in good health. Each CDR3 is given with its conserved first and last residue. D genes are given only for firm matches. Not every row has a clone size; where given, it reads once, few, many or a size class.

j_call d_call clone_size v_call cdr3_nt cdr3_aa
TRBJ2-3 NA NA TRBV29-1 TGCAGCGTTGTGTCCGGGAGCACAGATACGCAGTATTTT CSVVSGSTDTQYF
TRBJ2-7 NA once TRBV9 TGTGCCAGCAGCGTGACCGGGTCTACCCTTTCCTACGAGCAGTACTTC CASSVTGSTLSYEQYF
TRBJ1-6 NA NA TRBV5-4 TGTGCCAGCAGCTTGGGGGGCTCCTATAATTCACCCCTCCACTTT CASSLGGSYNSPLHF
TRBJ1-4 TRBD1 few TRBV30 TGTGCCTGGAGTGTGGATCCGTGGGACAGGGGGTGGGCTAATGAAAAACTGTTTTTT CAWSVDPWDRGWANEKLFF
TRBJ1-2 NA NA TRBV18 TGTGCCAGCTCACCCCTGAGTGGGAACTATGGCTACACCTTC CASSPLSGNYGYTF
TRBJ1-1 NA NA TRBV30 TGTGCCTGGAGTGTCAGACGGAACACTGAAGCTTTCTTT CAWSVRRNTEAFF
TRBJ1-5 NA NA TRBV6-6 TGTGCCAGCAGTTACTCAGCGGGGTTTAATCAGCCCCAGCATTTT CASSYSAGFNQPQHF
TRBJ1-2 NA NA TRBV28 TGTGCCAGCAGCTGGGGCGGGGCACAGGGCTACACCTTC CASSWGGAQGYTF
TRBJ1-1 NA NA TRBV2 TGTGCCAGCAGGGTTACAGGGCCGACTGAAGCTTTCTTT CASRVTGPTEAFF
TRBJ2-2 TRBD2 NA TRBV4-2 TGTGCCAGCAGCCAGGATACTAGCGGGGCGAACACCGGGGAGCTGTTTTTT CASSQDTSGANTGELFF
TRBJ1-2 TRBD1 NA TRBV4-1 TGCGCCAGCAGCCTCCCGGGGACAGGGGAAGGCTACACCTTC CASSLPGTGEGYTF
TRBJ1-4 NA NA TRBV20-1 TGCAGTCTGAGCTTGAATGAAAAACTGTTTTTT CSLSLNEKLFF
TRBJ2-7 NA NA TRBV5-1 TGCGCCAGCAGCTTGGCCTTGGGGTTCACCTACGAGCAGTACTTC CASSLALGFTYEQYF
TRBJ2-7 NA NA TRBV30 TGTGCCTGGAGTGTAGGCGAATACGAGCAGTACTTC CAWSVGEYEQYF
TRBJ1-6 NA NA TRBV28 TGTGCCAGCAACATCGGGGGTCTGGTTTCGTACTCACCCCTCCACTTT CASNIGGLVSYSPLHF